This T cell receptor (beta chain) was observed in a study of molecular identifiers for immune sequencing clone quantification. TCRdb ran MiXCR on the PCR reads and lists one entry per CDR3 protein. The sample holds about 100,000 distinct CDR3 sequences; roughly a third are singletons and the top ten take 4% to 5%. V shed 0 bases and J shed 7 bases, with 14 bases lying between them. CDR1 SGHKS and CDR2 YYEKEE come from the germline V gene (reference sequence). The CDR3 loop spans 14 amino acids. The receptor was isolated from a human donor in good health. Some libraries in this study had Jurkat cell RNA spiked in. Sequenced sample: naive CD8+ T cells from blood, with Jurkat cell RNA spiked in. As for subset: FACS-sorted CD8+CD4-CCR7+CD45RA+ naive T cells. This chain links TRBV5-5 with TRBJ2-7; D is unresolved. CDR3 DNA: TGTGCCAGCAGCTTGGCGGCCACACGCGATGAGCAGTACTTC. As protein: CASSLAATRDEQYF.